Following are 20 T cell receptor beta chains from one sample sequenced in a study of blood T cell repertoires in COVID-19. Assay used: immunoSEQ multiplex PCR; TCRdb lists only in-frame clones, some missing. The data show about 240,000 clones, about 85% seen once. Sequences were obtained from peripheral blood. The receptors were sampled from a man in his sixties who had recovered from COVID-19.

This chain uses TRBV6-5 with TRBJ2-5; perhaps TRBD2 as D (7 bases). The CDR3 is 14 amino acids. Per germline, CDR1 MNHEY and CDR2 SVGAGI. Trimming cost V 6 bases and J 7 bases, with 18 bases left between them. The DNA of the CDR3 is TGTGCCAGCAGCCTAGAGGGGGGGATGGGGACCCAGTACTTC. It is translated as CASSLEGGMGTQYF.

The rearrangement uses TRBV11-3 and TRBJ2-5, with TRBD2 matching over 9 bases. J was trimmed by 4 bases and V by 4 bases; bases with no gene match: 4. Germline-derived CDR1 and CDR2 are SGHNT and YENEEA. There are 14 residues in the CDR3. The chain's CDR3 is CASSSLAGRETQYF. In nucleotides, the CDR3 is TGTGCCAGCAGCTCGCTAGCGGGGCGAGAGACCCAGTACTTC.

This clone was picked up one time. The V call is TRBV12-5, the J call TRBJ1-1; D not certain. Trimming left V 7 bases short and J 1 base short, with 13 bases between. Germline V gene lookup returns CDR1 LGHNT and CDR2 FRNRAP. CDR3 length equals 14 residues. The CDR3 nucleotides are TGTGCTAGTGCCTCCGGGTTCTCGAACACTGAAGCTTTCTTT. It encodes CASASGFSNTEAFF.

The chain employs TRBV24-1 and TRBJ2-3; 9 bases are shared with TRBD2. There are 16 residues in the CDR3. Germline trimming cut 0 bases from V and 4 bases from J; bases unmatched to any gene: 4. CDR1 is KGHDR, CDR2 SFDVKD, per germline. Here the CDR3 DNA reads TGTGCCACCAGTGATTTGGCGAGCGGGGGGCCAGATACGCAGTATTTT. Amino acids: CATSDLASGGPDTQYF.

This clone has more than one count but fewer than ten. The chain's CDR3 is CASSILGRTGELFF. The CDR3 bases are TGTGCCAGTAGTATTTTGGGGCGCACCGGGGAGCTGTTTTTT. The V gene is TRBV19, the J gene TRBJ2-2; TRBD1 is a possible D gene (5 bases). This CDR3 has 14 residues. Trimming shortened V by 3 bases and J by 4 bases, and 9 bases separated the two germline ends. The V gene's germline CDR1 is LNHDA and CDR2 SQIVND (reference sequence).

The chain links TRBV5-1 to TRBJ2-2, with 8 bases identical to TRBD1. Germline V gene data show CDR1 as SGHRS and CDR2 as YFSETQ. The CDR3 spans 15 residues. Losses at the gene ends were 4 bases for V and 5 bases for J; bases not matched to a gene: 7. This CDR3 is CASSQRTGRTGELFF. The CDR3 nucleotides read TGCGCCAGCAGCCAAAGGACAGGGCGGACCGGGGAGCTGTTTTTT.

The CDR3: CASSLPGAVFNEQFF. CDR3 nucleotide sequence: TGTGCCAGCAGCCTCCCTGGGGCGGTGTTCAATGAGCAGTTCTTC. The chain is built from TRBV9 and TRBJ2-1; D may be TRBD1 (5 bases). In germline, CDR1 is SGDLS, CDR2 YYNGEE. The V end was cut by 4 bases, the J end by 6 bases, with 17 bases between. This CDR3 comprises 15 residues.

The J gene is TRBJ2-7, the V gene TRBV7-9, with 7 bases identical to TRBD1. This CDR3 contains 15 residues. CDR1 and CDR2 (germline): SEHNR, FQNEAQ (reference sequence). The V segment lost 4 bases and the J segment 3 bases; nucleotides outside the gene matches: 9. The CDR3 sequence is CASSSDRTSIYEQYF. For the CDR3, the DNA is TGTGCCAGCAGCTCGGACAGGACATCCATCTACGAGCAGTACTTC.

V usage is TRBV7-9 and J usage is TRBJ2-2, with 11 bases identical to TRBD2. Germline CDR1 SEHNR, CDR2 FQNEAQ (reference sequence). This CDR3 contains 16 residues. V dropped 2 bases and J dropped 5; count of bases not matched to a gene: 4. CDR3: CASSLRLAGRTGELFF. In nucleotides, the CDR3 is TGTGCCAGCAGCTTAAGACTAGCGGGAAGGACCGGGGAGCTGTTTTTT.

The V and J genes are TRBV7-9 and TRBJ2-1, with 8 bases lining up with TRBD2. This CDR3 spans 15 amino acids. Trimming at V came to 3 bases and at J to 4 bases, leaving 5 bases not matched to a gene. CDR1 and CDR2 (germline): SEHNR, FQNEAQ (reference sequence). CDR3 residues: CASSLGSGGYNEQFF. The CDR3, as DNA: TGTGCCAGCAGCTTGGGGAGCGGGGGATACAATGAGCAGTTCTTC.

This clone was seen a few times. This chain joins TRBV15 and TRBJ1-5; D uncertain. The CDR3 length is 14 residues. Germline CDR1 LNHNV, CDR2 YYDKDF (reference sequence). V shed 0 bases and J shed 7 bases, with 10 bases lying between them. The CDR3 nucleotides read TGTGCCACCAGCAGAGAGCAGGTAAAGCAGCCCCAGCATTTT. Translating gives CATSREQVKQPQHF.

This sequence joins TRBV5-5 and TRBJ2-5; possible D gene TRBD2, 6 bases. The germline V gene has CDR1 SGHKS and CDR2 YYEKEE (reference sequence). The CDR3 is 17 residues long. Trimming cost V 1 base and J 10 bases, with 26 bases left between them. This chain's CDR3 is CASSLYAGPPESWSQYF. In DNA, the CDR3 is TGTGCCAGCAGCTTGTATGCGGGGCCTCCTGAGTCTTGGAGCCAGTACTTC.

The chain links TRBV28 to TRBJ2-7; a weak D match, TRBD2 (7 bases). The germline V and J ends were trimmed by 3 bases and 6 bases, with 18 bases remaining between them. The CDR3 is 15 amino acids. Germline V gene sequence: CDR1 MDHEN, CDR2 SYDVKM. CDR3 in amino acids: CASSFAGARKGEQYF. For the CDR3, the DNA is TGTGCCAGCAGTTTCGCGGGGGCGAGAAAGGGCGAGCAGTACTTC. Combining the CDR3 with reference TRBV28 and TRBJ2-7 gives the whole variable domain DVKVTQSSRYLVKRTGEKVFLECVQDMDHENMFWYRQDPGLGLRLIYFSYDVKMKEKGDIPEGYSVSREKKERFSLILESASTNQTSMYLCASSFAGARKGEQYFGPGTRLTVT.

This clone was seen a few times. V is TRBV3-1 (or the pseudogene TRBV3-2) and J is TRBJ1-1; unclear D gene. CDR3 length: 11 residues. The germline V gene has CDR1 LGHDT and CDR2 YNNKEL (reference sequence). V was cut by 4 bases and J by 5 bases, with 5 bases left in between. The CDR3 DNA reads as TGTGCCAGCAGCCCCGGGACTGAAGCTTTCTTT. Encoded protein: CASSPGTEAFF.

This chain joins TRBV11-2 and TRBJ2-1; D might be TRBD1 (6 bases). In germline, CDR1 is SGHAT, CDR2 FQNNGV. Trimming shortened V by 5 bases and J by 3 bases, and 14 bases separated the two germline ends. The CDR3 is 15 residues long. The DNA for the CDR3 is TGTGCCAGCAGCCCGGACAGACCCTACTACAATGAGCAGTTCTTC. This translates into CASSPDRPYYNEQFF.

The V gene is TRBV5-1, the J gene TRBJ2-1, with a possible D match to TRBD2 (6 bases). Trimming removed 4 bases from V and 7 bases from J, with 15 bases in between. The germline CDR1 and CDR2 sequences are SGHRS and YFSETQ. This CDR3 has 14 residues. CDR3 bases: TGCGCCAGCAGCCCGGCGGGACCTTGGAATGAGCAGTTCTTC. Translated, it gives CASSPAGPWNEQFF.

This clone was counted only a few times. The chain recombines TRBV5-4 with TRBJ2-3, with a weak D call TRBD1 (6 bases). This CDR3 is 15 amino acids long. The germline gives CDR1 SGHNT, CDR2 YYREEE (reference sequence). With 1 base removed from V and 0 bases from J, the gap between germline ends came to 9 bases. The CDR3 sequence: CASSLLRGSTDTQYF. CDR3 in DNA: TGTGCCAGCAGCTTGTTGAGGGGGAGCACAGATACGCAGTATTTT.

This chain links TRBV2 with TRBJ2-3; D gene ambiguous. This CDR3 is 16 amino acids long. Germline CDR1 reads SNHLY; CDR2 reads FYNNEI. The germline V and J ends were trimmed by 5 bases and 0 bases, with 15 bases remaining between them. CDR3 bases: TGTGCCAGCAGTCCGACTCGTACTTCTAGCACAGATACGCAGTATTTT. It translates to CASSPTRTSSTDTQYF.

The chain has TRBV18 and TRBJ2-3; perhaps TRBD1 as D (6 bases). Germline assignment: CDR1 KGHSH and CDR2 LQKENI. The V and J ends lost 4 bases and 0 bases respectively, with 11 bases between them. CDR3 length equals 15 residues. For the CDR3, the DNA is TGTGCCAGCTCACGAGGGGGAAGAAGCACAGATACGCAGTATTTT. It encodes CASSRGGRSTDTQYF. Combining the CDR3 with reference TRBV18 and TRBJ2-3 gives the whole variable domain NAGVMQNPRHLVRRRGQEARLRCSPMKGHSHVYWYRQLPEEGLKFMVYLQKENIIDESGMPKERFSAEFPKEGPSILRIQQVVRGDSAAYFCASSRGGRSTDTQYFGPGTRLTVL.

The chain recombines TRBV5-1 with TRBJ2-1; a possible D gene is TRBD2 (6 bases). Germline assignment: CDR1 SGHRS and CDR2 YFSETQ. The CDR3 contains 15 residues. Trimming cost V 1 base and J 7 bases, with 15 bases left between them. CDR3 sequence: CASSLSGQVWNEQFF. CDR3 in DNA: TGCGCCAGCAGCTTGAGCGGGCAGGTTTGGAATGAGCAGTTCTTC.